The 19 T cell receptor beta chains listed next were all sequenced from one sample in a study of T cell responses to AZD1222 COVID-19 vaccine. The method was immunoSEQ multiplex PCR; TCRdb's version includes in-frame clones alone and lacks a portion of them. Of about 110,000 clones in the sample, 75% to 90% were seen once. The input for sequencing was peripheral blood, taken on day 0 of AZD1222 vaccination. The receptors come from an adult in good health.

V usage is TRBV27 and J usage is TRBJ2-1; D might be TRBD2 (5 bases). The CDR3 contains 16 residues. Germline CDR1 and CDR2: MNHEY and SMNVEV (reference sequence). V was pared by 7 bases and J by 3 bases, with 19 bases between. CDR3 DNA: TGTGCCAGCACCCTTACCCCCTCTCGGGGCTACAATGAGCAGTTCTTC. As protein: CASTLTPSRGYNEQFF.

The chain has TRBV30 and TRBJ1-2, with D possibly TRBD1 on 6 matching bases. CDR1 and CDR2 from the germline V gene are GTSNPN and SVGIG (reference sequence). The CDR3 extends over 14 amino acids. Deletions cut 4 bases from V and 4 bases from J, with 16 bases between. CDR3 sequence: CAWMRQGTGYGYTF. CDR3 DNA sequence: TGTGCCTGGATGAGGCAGGGGACGGGCTATGGCTACACCTTC.

The chain combines TRBV5-7 with TRBJ1-4; weak D call: TRBD1 (5 bases). Being an ORF, TRBV5-7 has a function that is uncertain. This CDR3 has 18 residues. V was clipped by 2 bases and J by 3 bases, with 20 bases between them. The chain's CDR3 is CASSFCSWDRTPNEKLFF. The CDR3 DNA sequence: TGTGCCAGCAGCTTCTGTAGTTGGGACCGAACTCCTAATGAAAAACTGTTTTTT.

The rearrangement uses TRBV20-1 and TRBJ1-2, with 7 bases identical to TRBD1. The V gene's germline CDR1 is DFQATT and CDR2 SNEGSKA (reference sequence). Trimming at V came to 3 bases and at J to 2 bases, leaving 3 bases not matched to a gene. The CDR3 is 13 amino acids. CDR3 in DNA: TGCAGTGCTAGTTTACAGGGGAACTATGGCTACACCTTC. Translated, it gives CSASLQGNYGYTF.

The chain employs TRBV11-1 and TRBJ2-6, with D uncertain. Germline CDR1 is SGHAT and CDR2 is FQDESV (reference sequence). Trimming stripped 4 bases from V and 1 base from J, with 2 bases between. The CDR3 is 13 residues long. The CDR3 sequence is CASSWSGANVLTF. Here the CDR3 DNA reads TGTGCCAGCAGCTGGTCTGGGGCCAACGTCCTGACTTTC.

This chain connects TRBV19 to TRBJ1-2; a possible D gene is TRBD1 (6 bases). Germline V CDR1 and CDR2: LNHDA, SQIVND (reference sequence). V was clipped by 6 bases and J by 4 bases, with 9 bases between them. This CDR3 spans 12 amino acids. CDR3 protein: CASRAGAYGYTF. CDR3 nucleotides: TGTGCCAGTAGAGCGGGGGCCTATGGCTACACCTTC.

This chain connects TRBV7-8 to TRBJ1-3; TRBD1 might be the D (6 bases). The CDR3 is 14 amino acids. The germline CDR1 and CDR2 sequences are SGHVS and FQNEAQ. Trimming shortened V by 5 bases and J by 5 bases, and 13 bases separated the two germline ends. The CDR3 DNA is TGTGCCAGCAGCACGGGGACAACCAGAAACACCATATATTTT. As protein: CASSTGTTRNTIYF.

The chain recombines TRBV24-1 with TRBJ2-3; no firm D call. Trimming shortened V by 7 bases and J by 1 base, and 5 bases separated the two germline ends. The V gene's germline CDR1 is KGHDR and CDR2 SFDVKD. This CDR3 comprises 12 residues. CDR3 nucleotide sequence: TGTGCCACCAGCGAGGGCACAGATACGCAGTATTTT. Its protein product is CATSEGTDTQYF.

This clone was recorded once. The V gene is TRBV5-5, the J gene TRBJ1-1; D gene uncertain. Between the trimmed V and J ends, which lost 4 bases and 2 bases, there was a span of 9 bases. This CDR3 comprises 13 residues. CDR1 is SGHKS and CDR2 is YYEKEE in the germline V gene (reference sequence). CDR3 region: CASSVSGNTEAFF. For the CDR3, the DNA is TGTGCCAGCAGCGTATCTGGTAACACTGAAGCTTTCTTT.

The V and J genes are TRBV15 and TRBJ1-2; the D gene is possibly TRBD1 (6 bases). V was trimmed by 2 bases and J by 11 bases, leaving 21 bases between them. Germline V gives CDR1 LNHNV, CDR2 YYDKDF (reference sequence). The CDR3 consists of 15 residues. The CDR3 region has the DNA TGTGCCACCAGCAGACGCCTAGCCCCCCAAGGGGGTTACACCTTC. Translation: CATSRRLAPQGGYTF.

V gene TRBV10-3 combines with J gene TRBJ2-7, with 10 bases aligning to TRBD2. This CDR3 is 14 amino acids long. Losses at the gene ends were 3 bases for V and 5 bases for J; bases not matched to a gene: 4. Germline V gene data show CDR1 as ENHRY and CDR2 as SYGVKD. CDR3 bases: TGTGCCATCAGTGAAATGCTAGCGGGAGACGAGCAGTACTTC. Its protein is CAISEMLAGDEQYF.

This clone was counted once. This sequence joins TRBV11-3 and TRBJ2-3, with D perhaps assigned TRBD1 or TRBD2 (5 bases each). Germline CDR1 and CDR2: SGHNT and YENEEA. The CDR3 totals 14 residues. Trimming shortened V by 8 bases and J by 4 bases, and 16 bases separated the two germline ends. In nucleotides, the CDR3 is TGTGCCAGCGCCCGGGGCACTGGGGCAGATACGCAGTATTTT. Translated, it gives CASARGTGADTQYF.

The table lists this clone with a few counts. The chain combines TRBV5-6 with TRBJ1-2, with 8 positions matching TRBD1. The germline V gene has CDR1 SGHDT and CDR2 YYEEEE. V shed 4 bases and J 8 bases; nucleotides not matched to a gene: 7. CDR3 length equals 13 residues. CDR3 DNA: TGTGCCAGCAGCCCTCAGGGGGCGGGAGGCTACACCTTC. It is translated as CASSPQGAGGYTF. The full variable domain, with the rest looked up from reference TRBV5-6 and TRBJ1-2, is DAGVTQSPTHLIKTRGQQVTLRCSPKSGHDTVSWYQQALGQGPQFIFQYYEEEERQRGNFPDRFSGHQFPNYSSELNVNALLLGDSALYLCASSPQGAGGYTFGSGTRLTVV.

This chain connects TRBV4-1 to TRBJ1-1, with D possibly TRBD1 on 5 matching bases. CDR3 length: 16 amino acids. In germline, CDR1 is MGHRA, CDR2 YSYEKL. Trimming took off 1 base at V and 1 base at J, with 13 bases between the two ends. CDR3 in DNA: TGCGCCAGCAGCCAAGGGCAGGGCGGGGGGAACACTGAAGCTTTCTTT. Translation: CASSQGQGGGNTEAFF.

This clone came up a few times. This sequence joins TRBV7-3 and TRBJ1-6; 7 nucleotides match TRBD1. The CDR3 totals 15 residues. V lost 5 bases, J lost 10 bases, and 11 bases stayed unmatched. The germline V gene encodes CDR1 SGHTA and CDR2 FQGTGA. This CDR3 is CASSRGQVEESPLHF. DNA of the CDR3: TGTGCCAGCAGCCGCGGACAGGTTGAGGAATCACCCCTCCACTTT.

The rearrangement uses TRBV12-3 or TRBV12-4 and TRBJ2-1; D uncertain. V was pared by 3 bases and J by 4 bases, with 4 bases between. There are 12 residues in the CDR3. The CDR3 here is CASSFPYNEQFF. CDR3 bases: TGTGCCAGCAGTTTCCCGTACAATGAGCAGTTCTTC.

V is TRBV18 and J is TRBJ1-1; TRBD1 agrees at 7 bases. V lost 3 bases and J lost 8; bases outside the gene matches: 9. CDR1 and CDR2 from the germline V gene are KGHSH and LQKENI. The CDR3 loop spans 14 amino acids. In DNA, the CDR3 is TGTGCCAGCTCACCCCGCGAAGGGACAGAAGAAGCTTTCTTT. Amino acid sequence: CASSPREGTEEAFF.

CDR3 residues: CASSVDNNEQFF. The CDR3 DNA follows: TGTGCCAGCAGCGTGGATAACAATGAGCAGTTCTTC. The chain combines TRBV9 with TRBJ2-1; no definite D call. This CDR3 has 12 amino acids. The germline gives CDR1 SGDLS, CDR2 YYNGEE. Trimming removed 2 bases from V and 5 bases from J, with 5 bases in between.

Here the CDR3 reads CSASPWGTAITGELFF. CDR3 coding DNA: TGCAGTGCTAGTCCCTGGGGGACAGCAATCACCGGGGAGCTGTTTTTT. The rearrangement joins TRBV20-1 to TRBJ2-2; 7 positions match TRBD1. This CDR3 has 16 residues. Looked up from germline, CDR1 is DFQATT and CDR2 is SNEGSKA (reference sequence). J gave up 4 bases and V 3 bases, and 11 bases lay outside the gene matches.